Shown below are 5 T cell receptor beta chains from a single sample sequenced in a study of blood T cell repertoires in COVID-19. Method: immunoSEQ multiplex PCR; TCRdb's copy keeps in-frame clones and lacks some. The repertoire includes more than 95,000 clones, 86% of them detected once, and around 5% sits in the top ten. Sequencing used peripheral blood. Receptor source: a human donor in a cohort sampled during active COVID-19.

The chain combines TRBV6-6 with TRBJ2-1; D unresolved. CDR3 length: 16 residues. Germline V gene data show CDR1 as MNHNY and CDR2 as SVGAGI (reference sequence). V dropped 0 bases and J dropped 4 bases, with 13 bases sitting between them. DNA for the CDR3: TGTGCCAGCAGTTACTCACCCAGTTTGTCATACAATGAGCAGTTCTTC. Translation gives CASSYSPSLSYNEQFF.

V gene TRBV10-3 combines with J gene TRBJ2-5, with 8 bases lining up with TRBD1. Per the germline V gene, CDR1 is ENHRY and CDR2 is SYGVKD. This CDR3 comprises 14 residues. V lost 0 bases and J lost 5; bases outside the gene matches: 2. In nucleotides, the CDR3 is TGTGCCATCAGTGAGTCGGGACAGGTGGAGACCCAGTACTTC. Encoded protein: CAISESGQVETQYF.

This chain uses TRBV30 with TRBJ2-1, with TRBD2 matching over 7 bases. The germline gives CDR1 GTSNPN, CDR2 SVGIG (reference sequence). With V trimmed by 4 bases and J by 7 bases, 10 bases remained unmatched. The CDR3 totals 14 residues. The CDR3 region is CAWTSGGSINEQFF. The CDR3 DNA follows: TGTGCCTGGACTTCAGGCGGGAGCATTAATGAGCAGTTCTTC.

This sequence joins TRBV30 and TRBJ1-3; no firm D call. V was cut by 5 bases and J by 1 base, with 3 bases left in between. The CDR3 spans 11 residues. Germline CDR1 and CDR2: GTSNPN and SVGIG (reference sequence). CDR3 DNA: TGTGCCTGGTCTTCTGGAAACACCATATATTTT. It translates to CAWSSGNTIYF.

This chain joins TRBV6-8 and TRBJ1-1, with TRBD1 matching 7 bases. The CDR3 is made up of 14 amino acids. The V segment lost 1 base and the J segment 6 bases; nucleotides outside the gene matches: 5. In germline, CDR1 is MNHGY, CDR2 SAAAGT. As DNA, the CDR3 is TGTGCCAGCAGTTACTTAGGGGGCAAGGCTGAAGCTTTCTTT. Translated: CASSYLGGKAEAFF.